This T cell receptor (beta chain) was captured by sequencing in a study of blood T cells in healthy people across ages. The authors isolated at least 7 million PBMCs per sample. Findings of the study overall: Age advanced and TCR beta diversity per million T cells fell, roughly linearly.

To note about this clonotype: The antigen remains unidentified.

PCR was performed a second time for about 6 to 11 cycles using a sample-barcoded 5' primer and a J-beta primer mix. MiXCR, applied by TCRdb to the 5' RACE reads, yields one record per CDR3 protein. The table includes 760,000 or so distinct CDR3 sequences, roughly 25% detected once. The germline CDR1 and CDR2 sequences are SEHNR and FQNEAQ (reference sequence). The V gene lost 4 bases and the J gene lost 6 bases, with 19 bases spanning the gap. There are 16 residues in the CDR3. The sample also formed part of further work on T cells of mothers and their children. That paper states: Each mother gave over 9.5 million TCR beta CDR3 reads; each child, around 2.8 million. The study found slightly higher but non-significant overlap in related versus unrelated mother-child pairs.

What was sequenced was blood. The V gene is TRBV7-9, the J gene TRBJ1-3, with D possibly TRBD1 on 6 matching bases. The clonotype was recovered from a boy under 18 in good health. The CDR3, as DNA: TGTGCCAGCAGCTCCTTAGTATCCGGGGGCGAAAACACCATATATTTT. Amino acids: CASSSLVSGGENTIYF.